A selection of T cell receptor beta chains follows, all from one sample in a study of T cell responses to AZD1222 COVID-19 vaccine. Measured with immunoSEQ multiplex PCR; TCRdb has only the in-frame clones, and not every one. Of about 130,000 clones listed, about 86% are singletons. The sequencing used peripheral blood, collected on day 0 of AZD1222 vaccination. Every receptor here comes from an adult in good health. Both conserved end residues are part of each CDR3. D genes are given only for firm matches. Clone size appears in some rows only: once, few, many, or a class for an expanded clone.

V	D	size	J	DNA	CDR3
TRBV12-3/TRBV12-4	NA	NA	TRBJ2-2	TGTGCCAGCAGTTTAATGATCACCGGGGAGCTGTTTTTT	CASSLMITGELFF
TRBV7-9	TRBD2	once	TRBJ2-1	TGTGCCAGCAGCGTGGCCGATTTGGCGGGGGTCTCCTACAATGAGCAGTTCTTC	CASSVADLAGVSYNEQFF
TRBV7-6	TRBD1	NA	TRBJ2-7	TGTGCCAGCAGCTTAGAGTTGGGACAGGCCTACGAGCAGTACTTC	CASSLELGQAYEQYF
TRBV7-9	TRBD1	NA	TRBJ2-2	TGTGCCAGCAGCTCCCGACAGGGGTCGAACACCGGGGAGCTGTTTTTT	CASSSRQGSNTGELFF
TRBV6-2/TRBV6-3	NA	NA	TRBJ1-6	TGTGCCAGCAGTTACTCGATCAGGGTATCGTCACCCCTCCACTTT	CASSYSIRVSSPLHF
TRBV19	NA	NA	TRBJ1-1	TGTGCCAGTAGTAGTCTGTCCCAGAATCGAGGGACTGAAGCTTTCTTT	CASSSLSQNRGTEAFF
TRBV7-9	NA	NA	TRBJ1-2	TGTGCCAGCAGCTTAGATCCCCATCGAGCTTCTAACTATGGCTACACCTTC	CASSLDPHRASNYGYTF
TRBV19	NA	once	TRBJ1-5	TGTGCCAGTAGTATAGATCTTGTTCGGACATTTAGCAATCAGCCCCAGCATTTT	CASSIDLVRTFSNQPQHF
TRBV27	NA	NA	TRBJ1-5	TGTGCCAGCTTCCGGGTCCGGCAGCCCCAGCATTTT	CASFRVRQPQHF
TRBV30	NA	NA	TRBJ2-3	TGTGCCTGCAGTTTCAGAAGCACAGATACGCAGTATTTT	CACSFRSTDTQYF
TRBV5-1	NA	NA	TRBJ2-1	TGCGCCAGCAGCTTAAGGGCAGGCTCCTACAATGAGCAGTTCTTC	CASSLRAGSYNEQFF
TRBV6-5	TRBD1	NA	TRBJ2-4	TGTGCCAGCAGACCTACCGGCCGGGACAGGAGCATTCAGTACTTC	CASRPTGRDRSIQYF
TRBV10-3	TRBD2	NA	TRBJ2-3	TGTGCCATCAGGCGGGAGGGAATAACTAGCACAGATACGCAGTATTTT	CAIRREGITSTDTQYF
TRBV3-1/TRBV3-2	TRBD1	NA	TRBJ1-1	TGTGCCAGCAGCACCCAGGGGGTAGCAACTGAAGCTTTCTTT	CASSTQGVATEAFF
TRBV19	TRBD1	NA	TRBJ1-5	TGTGCCAGTGGGACAGGGGCTTATAGCAATCAGCCCCAGCATTTT	CASGTGAYSNQPQHF
TRBV20-1	NA	NA	TRBJ2-3	TGCAGTGCTAGTTTTGGGGACAACACACGGGCAGATACGCAGTATTTT	CSASFGDNTRADTQYF
TRBV4-1	NA	NA	TRBJ2-3	TGCGCCAGCAGCCCCCTCGTCGGGTTTGGGGATACGCAGTATTTT	CASSPLVGFGDTQYF
TRBV4-1	TRBD2	NA	TRBJ2-1	TGCGCCAGCAGCCCCGGCTGGCGGGAGCTCTGGAATGAGCAGTTCTTC	CASSPGWRELWNEQFF
TRBV7-8	NA	NA	TRBJ1-5	TGTGCCAGCAGCTTGGACAGCAGAAATCAGCCCCAGCATTTT	CASSLDSRNQPQHF
TRBV5-4	TRBD2	NA	TRBJ2-5	TGTGCCAGCAGCCCCCGGGAGGGAACGACCCAGTACTTC	CASSPREGTTQYF
TRBV5-1	NA	NA	TRBJ1-1	TGCGCCAGCAGCCTAGACCCCGGCGGCACTGAAGCTTTCTTT	CASSLDPGGTEAFF
TRBV19	NA	NA	TRBJ2-1	TGTGCCAGTAGTATAGCTTGGGGGGAAGAGCAGTTCTTC	CASSIAWGEEQFF
TRBV2	NA	NA	TRBJ1-1	TGTGCCATCCTTACTCGGACGTCGAACACTGAAGCTTTCTTT	CAILTRTSNTEAFF
TRBV5-1	NA	NA	TRBJ2-1	TGCGCCAGCAGCCCACCAGCTACCTACAATGAGCAGTTCTTC	CASSPPATYNEQFF
TRBV30	NA	NA	TRBJ2-1	TGTGCCTGGAGTGGCGCCTACAATGAGCAGTTCTTC	CAWSGAYNEQFF
TRBV27	NA	NA	TRBJ1-3	TGTGCCAGCAGTTTGAGGGGGGCATCTGGAAACACCATATATTTT	CASSLRGASGNTIYF
TRBV7-3	TRBD1	NA	TRBJ2-2	TGTGCCAGCAAACAGGGGGTAACCGGGGAGCTGTTTTTT	CASKQGVTGELFF
TRBV25-1	NA	NA	TRBJ1-6	TGTGCCAGCAGTGACGGGCAGGGGCGAACACCCCTCCACTTT	CASSDGQGRTPLHF
TRBV11-1	TRBD1	NA	TRBJ1-2	TGTGCCAGCAGCGCTGGGACAGGGATAGGCTACACCTTC	CASSAGTGIGYTF
TRBV11-3	NA	NA	TRBJ2-7	TGTGCCAGCAGGGTCCGGGCCCCCCATGCCTACGAGCAGTACTTC	CASRVRAPHAYEQYF
TRBV28	TRBD1	NA	TRBJ1-2	TGTGCCAGCAGTTACCCACGGGGGGGACAGGGGAACTATGGCTACACCTTC	CASSYPRGGQGNYGYTF
TRBV6-6	NA	NA	TRBJ1-3	TGTGCCAGCAGTCGGGCCTGGCTAAGGGGTACTGGAAACACCATATATTTT	CASSRAWLRGTGNTIYF
TRBV5-1	TRBD1	NA	TRBJ2-7	TGCGCCAGCAGCTGGGGGAACAGGGGAACGGGATATGGCGAGCAGTACTTC	CASSWGNRGTGYGEQYF
TRBV7-9	TRBD2	NA	TRBJ2-2	TGTGCCAGCAGCTTAGGAGCGGGAGGGCCGATCGGGGAGCTGTTTTTT	CASSLGAGGPIGELFF
TRBV21-1	NA	NA	TRBJ2-7	TGTGCCAGCATCAACGGGGACAGGGGGATCTACGAGCAGTACTTC	CASINGDRGIYEQYF
TRBV28	NA	NA	TRBJ1-6	TGTGCCAGCAGCCTCCTCGGACTGCGAAATTCACCCCTCCACTTT	CASSLLGLRNSPLHF
TRBV18	NA	few	TRBJ2-2	TGTGCCAGCTCACCAGGCAGTACACAGACCGGGGAGCTGTTTTTT	CASSPGSTQTGELFF
TRBV5-4	NA	once	TRBJ1-1	TGTGCCAGCAGCTTGAGCGGCTACAGCGATGAAGCTTTCTTT	CASSLSGYSDEAFF
TRBV29-1	TRBD1	NA	TRBJ1-4	TGCAGCGTCGTACCCGGGACAGGGGGAATTGGAACTAATGAAAAACTGTTTTTT	CSVVPGTGGIGTNEKLFF
TRBV12-3/TRBV12-4	NA	NA	TRBJ1-2	TGTGCCAGCAGCCAAGTAGCTAACTATGGCTACACCTTC	CASSQVANYGYTF
TRBV12-3/TRBV12-4	NA	NA	TRBJ2-2	TGTGCCAATAGGGCCCCGAACACCGGGGAGCTGTTTTTT	CANRAPNTGELFF
TRBV5-6	TRBD2	NA	TRBJ2-1	TGTGCCAGCAGCTGGGAACTAGCGGGGAGCTCCTACAATGAGCAGTTCTTC	CASSWELAGSSYNEQFF
TRBV24-1	NA	NA	TRBJ2-1	TGTGCCACCAGTGATAGGTTGGGGTCGGGGTACTACAATGAGCAGTTCTTC	CATSDRLGSGYYNEQFF
TRBV5-1	TRBD2	NA	TRBJ2-1	TGCGCCAGCGAAGGGGGAGGACTAGCGGGGTACTCCTACAATGAGCAGTTCTTC	CASEGGGLAGYSYNEQFF
TRBV3-1/TRBV3-2	NA	NA	TRBJ2-7	TGTGCCAGCAGTCCCCATTCTGCGGAGGGCTCGGGCGAGCAGTACTTC	CASSPHSAEGSGEQYF
TRBV15	NA	NA	TRBJ2-1	TGTGCCACCAGCAGAGAATACGTTCAAGGGGCTAAGGGTGAGCAGTTCTTC	CATSREYVQGAKGEQFF
TRBV7-9	NA	NA	TRBJ1-1	TGTGCCAGCAGCTTGTTAACTACTGAAGCTTTCTTT	CASSLLTTEAFF
TRBV5-1	NA	NA	TRBJ2-3	TGCGCCAGCAGCCAGGGACATCGGACAGATACGCAGTATTTT	CASSQGHRTDTQYF
TRBV2	NA	NA	TRBJ1-4	TGTGCCAGCACCAGGACAGCCCACACAACTAATGAAAAACTGTTTTTT	CASTRTAHTTNEKLFF
TRBV2	TRBD1	NA	TRBJ2-7	TGTGCCAGCAGTGAGGACAGGGGGGCCTACGAGCAGTACTTC	CASSEDRGAYEQYF
TRBV9	NA	NA	TRBJ2-3	TGTGCCAGCAGCGTAGCTCAGCCAGATACGCAGTATTTT	CASSVAQPDTQYF
TRBV5-1	NA	NA	TRBJ2-3	TGCGCCAGCAGCTTGGTGTGGGGAACTAGCACAGATACGCAGTATTTT	CASSLVWGTSTDTQYF
TRBV12-3/TRBV12-4	NA	NA	TRBJ1-2	TGTGCCAGCAGCGGACAGCCTAACTATGGCTACACCTTC	CASSGQPNYGYTF
TRBV24-1	TRBD2	NA	TRBJ2-7	TGTGCCACCAGTGATCGGACTAGCGGGGGTACCTACGAGCAGTACTTC	CATSDRTSGGTYEQYF